The 27 T cell receptor beta chains below all came from one sample that was sequenced in a study of cytomegalovirus exposure and HLA in healthy donors. With 60 Vbeta and 13 Jbeta primers, the PCR was carried out. Repertoires were generated with immunoSEQ multiplex PCR, while TCRdb's copy carries only in-frame clones and drops some. This sample carries 200,000 to 250,000 clones, with about 1.1% going to the ten biggest clones. Input material: PBMCs. The receptor set was obtained from a girl between 2 and 10 years old in good health and CMV-seropositive.

The chain carries TRBV2 and TRBJ2-5, with 8 bases matching TRBD2. The assigned J gene may be wrong: the sequence end matches TRBJ2-7 better. The CDR3 length is 14 residues. Germline V gene data show CDR1 as SNHLY and CDR2 as FYNNEI. The chain's CDR3 is CASSEVREGYEQYF. The CDR3 nucleotides read TGTGCCAGCAGTGAAGTCCGGGAGGGGTACGAGCAGTACTTC.

The chain couples TRBV10-1 to TRBJ1-3, with TRBD2 identical over 15 bases. With the DNA end fitting TRBJ2-2 better, the J assignment may be wrong. Germline V lookup: CDR1 WNHNN, CDR2 SYGVQD (reference sequence). This CDR3 has 17 amino acids. CDR3 amino acids: CASTGLAGGPLTGELFF. The CDR3 DNA is TGCGCCAGCACTGGACTAGCGGGAGGGCCTTTGACCGGGGAGCTGTTTTTT.

The chain joins TRBV5-1 to TRBJ2-1, with D tentatively TRBD2 (5 bases). V lost 3 bases, J lost 3 bases, and 7 bases lay in between. Germline-derived CDR1 and CDR2 are SGHRS and YFSETQ. This CDR3 spans 13 amino acids. CDR3 region: CASSSRGYNEQFF. CDR3 bases: TGCGCCAGCAGCTCCCGGGGCTACAATGAGCAGTTCTTC.

The chain carries TRBV28 and TRBJ2-7, with D possibly being TRBD2 (6 bases). V lost 4 bases to trimming and J lost 1 base, with 8 bases between them. Germline-derived CDR1 and CDR2 are MDHEN and SYDVKM. The CDR3 is 13 residues long. In DNA form, the CDR3 reads TGTGCCAGCAGTTCTGGGGGGTCCTACGAGCAGTACTTC. Encoded protein: CASSSGGSYEQYF.

This chain links TRBV27 with TRBJ2-7, with 9 bases lining up with TRBD1. The CDR3 runs to 15 residues. CDR1 and CDR2 (germline): MNHEY, SMNVEV (reference sequence). The trim removed 2 bases at V and 2 bases at J, leaving 4 bases unmatched. The CDR3 DNA sequence: TGTGCCAGCAGTTTAAAGGGACAGGGAGCCTACGAGCAGTACTTC. Residues: CASSLKGQGAYEQYF.

The chain has TRBV11-2 and TRBJ1-4; 7 nucleotides align to TRBD1. The CDR3 has 17 amino acids. The V gene end was trimmed by 4 bases and the J gene end by 0 bases; junction bases not matched to a gene: 8. Germline V CDR1 and CDR2: SGHAT, FQNNGV. CDR3: CASSYLTGQTTNEKLFF. The CDR3 nucleotides read TGTGCCAGCAGCTACTTAACGGGACAGACAACTAATGAAAAACTGTTTTTT.

The V gene is TRBV19, the J gene TRBJ2-3; TRBD1 aligns across 10 bases. The J segment lost 7 bases and the V segment lost 4 bases, leaving 11 bases of the junction unmatched. Germline loops: CDR1 LNHDA, CDR2 SQIVND (reference sequence). The CDR3 totals 16 residues. Here the CDR3 DNA reads TGTGCCAGTAGTAACACCGGGACAGGGGAACGATATACGCAGTATTTT. Translation: CASSNTGTGERYTQYF.

Regarding this clone: Other nucleotide sequences in the sample specify the same CDR3. The chain uses TRBV5-1 and TRBJ1-1, with TRBD1 identical over 7 bases. Germline lookup yields CDR1 SGHRS and CDR2 YFSETQ. There are 15 residues in the CDR3. The V and J ends lost 0 bases and 1 base, in that order; junction bases with no gene match: 3. The CDR3 loop reads CASSLGRDRNTEAFF. Written as DNA, the CDR3 is TGCGCCAGCAGCTTGGGTCGGGACAGGAACACTGAAGCTTTCTTT. The variable domain in full, with the rest retrieved from reference TRBV5-1 and TRBJ1-1, is KAGVTQTPRYLIKTRGQQVTLSCSPISGHRSVSWYQQTPGQGLQFLFEYFSETQRNKGNFPGRFSGRQFSNSRSEMNVSTLELGDSALYLCASSLGRDRNTEAFFGQGTRLTVV.

Here the CDR3 reads CASSYPDREETQYF. The CDR3, as DNA: TGTGCCAGCAGTTACCCGGACAGGGAGGAGACCCAGTACTTC. V and J are TRBV28 and TRBJ2-5; 8 nucleotides align to TRBD1. Losses at the gene ends were 4 bases for V and 5 bases for J; bases not matched to a gene: 6. The CDR3 totals 14 residues. Germline CDR1 reads MDHEN; CDR2 reads SYDVKM.

J is TRBJ2-1 and V is TRBV9; tentative D call: TRBD1 (6 bases). The CDR3 loop spans 15 amino acids. V lost 2 bases, J lost 1 base, and 10 bases lay in between. Germline-derived CDR1 and CDR2 are SGDLS and YYNGEE. The CDR3 reads CASSVRQASYNEQFF. DNA of the CDR3: TGTGCCAGCAGCGTTAGACAGGCGTCCTACAATGAGCAGTTCTTC.

The chain recombines TRBV19 with TRBJ1-5; D is unresolved. CDR1 LNHDA and CDR2 SQIVND come from the germline V gene (reference sequence). Trimming pared 2 bases from V and 5 bases from J, leaving 13 bases between. The CDR3 length is 15 residues. The CDR3 DNA is TGTGCCAGTAGTATACTTGGCAGTTCACATCAGCCCCAGCATTTT. Translated: CASSILGSSHQPQHF.

The rearrangement links TRBV6-5 to TRBJ2-7; 7 nucleotides agree with TRBD1. V gave up 6 bases and J gave up 6 bases; unmatched junction bases: 11. The CDR3 sequence is 14 residues long. Germline CDR1 and CDR2: MNHEY and SVGAGI. The CDR3 reads CASSSVSGGLEQYF. The DNA for the CDR3 is TGTGCCAGCAGCTCCGTCTCAGGGGGTCTCGAGCAGTACTTC.

The chain combines TRBV20-1 with TRBJ2-1, with D unclear. V was trimmed by 2 bases and J by 9 bases, leaving 8 bases between them. The germline V gene has CDR1 DFQATT and CDR2 SNEGSKA (reference sequence). This CDR3 spans 11 amino acids. CDR3 sequence: CSARPVIEQFF. DNA for the CDR3: TGCAGTGCTAGACCGGTTATTGAGCAGTTCTTC.

V and J are TRBV19 and TRBJ1-2; D is possibly TRBD1 (5 bases). This CDR3 is 12 amino acids long. The V end was cut by 5 bases, the J end by 8 bases, with 12 bases between. CDR1 is LNHDA and CDR2 is SQIVND in the germline V gene (reference sequence). In DNA, the CDR3 is TGTGCCAGTAGTGGAGTAAGGGGAGGCTACACCTTC. Translation: CASSGVRGGYTF. Drawing the rest from reference TRBV19 and TRBJ1-2, the complete variable domain is DGGITQSPKYLFRKEGQNVTLSCEQNLNHDAMYWYRQDPGQGLRLIYYSQIVNDFQKGDIAEGYSVSREKKESFPLTVTSAQKNPTAFYLCASSGVRGGYTFGSGTRLTVV.

This chain connects TRBV7-9 to TRBJ1-1, with 11 nucleotides matching TRBD1. The CDR3 totals 14 residues. The trim removed 2 bases at V and 10 bases at J, leaving 6 bases unmatched. The germline gives CDR1 SEHNR, CDR2 FQNEAQ (reference sequence). The CDR3 loop is CASSLSGQGASAFF. CDR3 nucleotides: TGTGCCAGCAGCTTATCCGGACAGGGGGCCTCAGCTTTCTTT.

The chain employs TRBV7-9 and TRBJ2-3, with TRBD1 identical over 10 bases. Germline V gives CDR1 SEHNR, CDR2 FQNEAQ (reference sequence). V lost 5 bases and J lost 2; bases outside the gene matches: 10. The CDR3 spans 17 residues. The CDR3 spells CASSERPGTGATDTQYF. CDR3 nucleotides: TGTGCCAGCAGCGAGCGCCCAGGGACAGGGGCCACAGATACGCAGTATTTT.

The rearrangement links TRBV2 to TRBJ2-7; 9 bases are a match to TRBD2. J lost 1 base, V lost 6 bases, and 7 bases had no gene match. The CDR3 length is 15 residues. The germline gives CDR1 SNHLY, CDR2 FYNNEI. The DNA of the CDR3 is TGTGCCAGCAGGTTAGCGGGAGCGGGGTCCTACGAGCAGTACTTC. This translates into CASRLAGAGSYEQYF.

The chain uses TRBV7-9 and TRBJ2-7; a weak D match, TRBD1 (5 bases). Germline V gene sequence: CDR1 SEHNR, CDR2 FQNEAQ (reference sequence). The CDR3 is made up of 13 amino acids. Trimming removed 8 bases from V and 0 bases from J, with 11 bases in between. Here the CDR3 reads CASSNRSSYEQYF. The CDR3 DNA reads TGTGCCAGCTCGAACAGGAGCTCCTACGAGCAGTACTTC.

V usage is TRBV5-5 and J usage is TRBJ2-1; 8 nucleotides agree with TRBD1. The CDR3 is made up of 17 amino acids. The V and J ends lost 4 bases and 15 bases, in that order; junction bases with no gene match: 24. Germline V gives CDR1 SGHKS, CDR2 YYEKEE (reference sequence). The CDR3 coding sequence is TGTGCCAGCAGCCCTCCCCCCGGAAGACAGGGGATCGGGAGCGGGTTCTTC. This gives the protein CASSPPPGRQGIGSGFF.

The chain combines TRBV4-1 with TRBJ2-5, with 7 nucleotides matching TRBD1. This CDR3 has 15 amino acids. Looked up from germline, CDR1 is MGHRA and CDR2 is YSYEKL. Losses at the gene ends were 4 bases for V and 5 bases for J; bases not matched to a gene: 10. This CDR3 is CASSRADRAGETQYF. The CDR3 DNA is TGCGCCAGCAGCCGAGCCGACAGGGCTGGGGAGACCCAGTACTTC.

The chain uses TRBV6-6 and TRBJ1-2; D unresolved. Germline loops: CDR1 MNHNY, CDR2 SVGAGI (reference sequence). CDR3 length equals 13 residues. The V end was cut by 7 bases, the J end by 7 bases, with 16 bases between. In DNA, the CDR3 is TGTGCCAGCACATCACCTCCCTCTAGTGGCTACACCTTC. Protein: CASTSPPSSGYTF.

V usage is TRBV5-1 and J usage is TRBJ2-5; a weak D match, TRBD2 (5 bases). The closer fit of TRBJ2-7 to the DNA end suggests the J call may be wrong. CDR3 length equals 15 residues. Germline V gene lookup returns CDR1 SGHRS and CDR2 YFSETQ. CDR3 nucleotide sequence: TGCGCCAGCAGTCCCAATAAGGGAAGCGGCTACGAGCAGTACTTC. This encodes CASSPNKGSGYEQYF.

This chain connects TRBV11-2 to TRBJ2-2; tentative D call: TRBD2 (6 bases). The ends were cut back, 1 base at V and 3 bases at J, with 12 bases in the middle. This CDR3 spans 16 amino acids. Germline values: CDR1 SGHAT, CDR2 FQNNGV. The CDR3 DNA follows: TGTGCCAGCAGCTTAGTGACTAGGTGGGACACCGGGGAGCTGTTTTTT. The encoded protein is CASSLVTRWDTGELFF.

The V gene is TRBV30, the J gene TRBJ1-1, with TRBD1 as a possible D gene (5 bases). Between the trimmed V and J ends, which lost 4 bases and 8 bases, there was a span of 17 bases. CDR3 size: 13 residues. Germline V gene sequence: CDR1 GTSNPN, CDR2 SVGIG (reference sequence). CDR3 amino acids: CAWTDRPNREAFF. The CDR3 DNA reads as TGTGCCTGGACCGACAGACCAAATAGAGAAGCTTTCTTT. Using reference TRBV30 and TRBJ1-1 for the parts outside the CDR3, the full variable domain is SQTIHQWPATLVQPVGSPLSLECTVEGTSNPNLYWYRQAAGRGLQLLFYSVGIGQISSEVPQNLSASRPQDRQFILSSKKLLLSDSGFYLCAWTDRPNREAFFGQGTRLTVV.

The gene calls are TRBV5-6 and TRBJ1-3; weak D call: TRBD1 (6 bases). V lost 5 bases and J 2 bases, leaving 14 bases between the germline ends. Germline V gene lookup returns CDR1 SGHDT and CDR2 YYEEEE. CDR3 size: 15 residues. The CDR3 is CASRLSGTTGNTIYF. In DNA form, the CDR3 reads TGTGCCAGCAGGTTGTCCGGGACAACTGGAAACACCATATATTTT.

The rearrangement links TRBV28 to TRBJ2-7; D is perhaps TRBD1 (6 bases). V lost 6 bases to trimming and J lost 4 bases, with 16 bases between them. Germline V gives CDR1 MDHEN, CDR2 SYDVKM. This CDR3 region has 14 residues. CDR3 sequence: CASSPTGIRYEQYF. The CDR3 DNA follows: TGTGCCAGCAGCCCAACAGGGATTCGGTACGAGCAGTACTTC. Variable domain in full (rest from reference TRBV28 and TRBJ2-7): DVKVTQSSRYLVKRTGEKVFLECVQDMDHENMFWYRQDPGLGLRLIYFSYDVKMKEKGDIPEGYSVSREKKERFSLILESASTNQTSMYLCASSPTGIRYEQYFGPGTRLTVT.

The V call is TRBV6-5, the J call TRBJ1-1, with a possible D match to TRBD1 (6 bases). Between the trimmed V and J ends, which lost 8 bases and 5 bases, there was a span of 9 bases. CDR3 length: 11 amino acids. Germline CDR1 is MNHEY and CDR2 is SVGAGI. CDR3 region: CASHQGTEAFF. In DNA, the CDR3 is TGTGCCAGCCACCAGGGGACTGAAGCTTTCTTT.